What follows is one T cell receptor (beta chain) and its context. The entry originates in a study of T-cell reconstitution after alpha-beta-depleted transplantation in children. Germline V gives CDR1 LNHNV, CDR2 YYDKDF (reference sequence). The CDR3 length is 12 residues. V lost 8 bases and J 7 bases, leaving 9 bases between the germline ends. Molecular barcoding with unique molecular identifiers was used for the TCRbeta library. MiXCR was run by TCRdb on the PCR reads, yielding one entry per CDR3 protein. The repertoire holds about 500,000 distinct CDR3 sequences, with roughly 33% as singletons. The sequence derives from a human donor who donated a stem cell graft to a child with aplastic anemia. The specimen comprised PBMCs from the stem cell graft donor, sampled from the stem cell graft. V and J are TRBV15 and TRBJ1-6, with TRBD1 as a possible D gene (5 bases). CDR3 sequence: CATSTANSPLHF. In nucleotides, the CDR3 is TGTGCCACCTCGACAGCAAATTCACCCCTCCACTTT.